The 5 T cell receptor beta chains below were found in one sample sequenced in a study of CD8 T cells in ankylosing spondylitis. MiXCR was run by TCRdb on the 5' RACE reads, yielding one entry per CDR3 protein. The sample includes under 400,000 distinct CDR3 sequences, 11% of them seen just once. Sequenced input: blood, either unsorted or a sorted T cell fraction (not recorded which). These receptors came from a female donor with ankylosing spondylitis or in good health (not recorded which).

J is TRBJ2-7 and V is TRBV2; 7 bases agree with TRBD1. The CDR3 is made up of 14 amino acids. With V trimmed by 4 bases and J by 0 bases, 3 bases remained unmatched. CDR1 and CDR2 (germline): SNHLY, FYNNEI. Here the CDR3 reads CASSVDRASYEQYF. DNA for the CDR3: TGTGCCAGCAGTGTCGACAGGGCCTCCTACGAGCAGTACTTC.

For this clonotype: This may come from a read error, since a much larger clone is one base off. This chain connects TRBV30 to TRBJ2-1; D remains unclear. Deletions cut 3 bases from V and 15 bases from J, with 12 bases between. CDR1 and CDR2 from the germline V gene are GTSNPN and SVGIG (reference sequence). This CDR3 is 10 amino acids long. CDR3 protein: CAWSDGSVFF. The CDR3 region has the DNA TGTGCCTGGAGCGATGGGTCTGTGTTCTTC. Using reference TRBV30 and TRBJ2-1 for the parts outside the CDR3, the full variable domain is SQTIHQWPATLVQPVGSPLSLECTVEGTSNPNLYWYRQAAGRGLQLLFYSVGIGQISSEVPQNLSASRPQDRQFILSSKKLLLSDSGFYLCAWSDGSVFFGPGTRLTVL.

This clonotype was seen at least ten times. This sequence joins TRBV13 and TRBJ2-1, with D tentatively TRBD1 or TRBD2 (6 bases each). V shed 1 base and J shed 8 bases, with 15 bases lying between them. The V gene's germline CDR1 is PRHDT and CDR2 FYEKMQ (reference sequence). This CDR3 spans 15 amino acids. The CDR3 loop is CASSLAQGRFDEQFF. CDR3 nucleotide sequence: TGTGCCAGCAGCTTAGCTCAGGGGAGGTTCGATGAGCAGTTCTTC. The entire variable domain, with the rest obtained from reference TRBV13 and TRBJ2-1, is as follows: AAGVIQSPRHLIKEKRETATLKCYPIPRHDTVYWYQQGPGQDPQFLISFYEKMQSDKGSIPDRFSAQQFSDYHSELNMSSLELGDSALYFCASSLAQGRFDEQFFGPGTRLTVL.

This clonotype was found many times. The chain is built from TRBV6-2 or TRBV6-3 and TRBJ1-6, with D tentatively TRBD1 (6 bases). Trimming removed 5 bases from V and 10 bases from J, with 12 bases in between. The CDR3 is 13 residues long. Germline V gene data show CDR1 as MNHEY and CDR2 as SVGEGT. CDR3 in DNA: TGTGCCAGCAGTAACCCGGGACAATCACCCCTCCACTTT. Protein: CASSNPGQSPLHF.

The chain joins TRBV28 to TRBJ2-7, with a tentative D call TRBD1 (7 bases). CDR3 size: 14 residues. The V and J ends lost 4 bases and 9 bases respectively, with 19 bases between them. Per the germline V gene, CDR1 is MDHEN and CDR2 is SYDVKM. CDR3 bases: TGTGCCAGCAGTTCGAAAATCGACAGGGAGGCGCAGTACTTC. Protein: CASSSKIDREAQYF. The whole variable domain, filled in from reference TRBV28 and TRBJ2-7, reads DVKVTQSSRYLVKRTGEKVFLECVQDMDHENMFWYRQDPGLGLRLIYFSYDVKMKEKGDIPEGYSVSREKKERFSLILESASTNQTSMYLCASSSKIDREAQYFGPGTRLTVT.